Sequencing of this T cell receptor beta chain was carried out in a study of cytomegalovirus exposure and HLA in healthy donors. Across the whole study: From donors who were HLA-typed, an early data release held 70 million to 90 million unique TCRs. Of the donors genotyped, 398 in all, about 80% fell in the Caucasian-associated ancestry cluster.

Nominally healthy donors were sampled, though unrecorded immune exposures were likely. Germline CDR1 MDHEN, CDR2 SYDVKM. CDR3 length: 16 amino acids. V was clipped by 5 bases and J by 7 bases, with 23 bases between them. Primers for the PCR totalled 60 Vbeta and 13 Jbeta. The protocol was immunoSEQ multiplex PCR, while the TCRdb copy is restricted to in-frame clones and leaves out a portion. The sample consists of roughly 93,000 clones, around 74% of them appearing once. Study-wide findings and caveats: The authors enumerated around 150 TCR beta chains as linked to cytomegalovirus.

As to this clone: Its antigen is unknown.

The gene calls are TRBV28 and TRBJ1-2, with D perhaps matching TRBD1 (5 bases). The clonotype was recovered from a male donor in good health and CMV-seronegative. Material for sequencing was PBMCs. The CDR3 bases are TGTGCCAGCAGTACCCCCCAGGGAAACTTCGACGGTGGCTACACCTTC. Its translation: CASSTPQGNFDGGYTF.